The sequence of this T cell receptor (beta chain) was determined in a study of blood T cell repertoires in COVID-19. V lost 2 bases and J lost 5; bases outside the gene matches: 7. The CDR3 has 15 amino acids. From germline, CDR1 is LNHNV and CDR2 YYDKDF (reference sequence). Assay used: immunoSEQ multiplex PCR; TCRdb lists only in-frame clones, some missing. The sample has over 65,000 clones; around four fifths are singletons. Seattle's cohort entered during active infection and was followed longitudinally. This chain joins TRBV15 and TRBJ2-7; TRBD1 matches at 9 bases. This TCR derives from a man aged 55 to 69 with COVID-19, enrolled during active disease. The sample consisted of peripheral blood. CDR3: CATSRPGQGTDEQYF. CDR3 bases: TGTGCCACCAGCAGACCGGGACAGGGTACCGACGAGCAGTACTTC.